Presented here are 4 T cell receptor beta chains from one specimen sequenced in a study of T cell responses to AZD1222 COVID-19 vaccine. The assay was immunoSEQ multiplex PCR, and TCRdb's table has in-frame clones only and misses some. The table records approximately 110,000 clones, about 90% of them present only once. Sequenced material: peripheral blood, taken on day 0 of AZD1222 vaccination. Receptor source: an adult in good health.

The rearrangement links TRBV4-2 to TRBJ2-5, with D maybe TRBD2 (6 bases). The CDR3 loop spans 15 amino acids. V was shortened by 0 bases and J by 1 base, with 9 bases between the two germline ends. Per the germline V gene, CDR1 is LGHNA and CDR2 is YNFKEQ. The DNA for the CDR3 is TGTGCCAGCAGCCAAGAGAGGACTACCCAAGAGACCCAGTACTTC. Its protein product is CASSQERTTQETQYF.

The V call is TRBV2, the J call TRBJ2-3; TRBD2 agrees at 8 bases. Germline V gene sequence: CDR1 SNHLY, CDR2 FYNNEI. After removal of 10 bases from V and 1 base from J, the junction contained 4 bases not matched to a gene. The CDR3 length is 13 residues. The CDR3, as DNA: TGTGCCAACAGCGGGGGTGGCACAGATACGCAGTATTTT. This sequence encodes CANSGGGTDTQYF.

Concerning this clone itself: At the DNA level, this CDR3 is encoded by other sequences in the same sample as well. The chain employs TRBV6-5 and TRBJ1-5, with a weak D call TRBD1 (6 bases). Trimming stripped 5 bases from V and 0 bases from J, with 11 bases between. This CDR3 region has 15 residues. Germline values: CDR1 MNHEY, CDR2 SVGAGI. The CDR3 sequence is CASSPWTDSNQPQHF. CDR3 in DNA: TGTGCCAGCAGTCCTTGGACAGATAGCAATCAGCCCCAGCATTTT.

This clone is termed medium-sized (0.01 to 0.1%). The chain has TRBV6-5 and TRBJ2-2, with D perhaps assigned TRBD1 or TRBD2 (5 bases each). The CDR3 has 14 amino acids. V shed 0 bases and J shed 5 bases, with 7 bases lying between them. Germline-derived CDR1 and CDR2 are MNHEY and SVGAGI. This chain's CDR3 is CASSYSEGTGELFF. Here the CDR3 DNA reads TGTGCCAGCAGTTACTCCGAGGGGACCGGGGAGCTGTTTTTT.